This record concerns one TCR beta chain sequence. The target antigen is unknown. One entry per CDR3 protein, called by TCRdb with MiXCR from the RT-PCR reads. The sample contains around 570,000 distinct CDR3 sequences, around 11% of which appear only once. The sample belongs to a study of response to subunit inactivated influenza vaccine. Whole-study findings and limits: Each seasonal flu vaccination may recruit only limited new T cells, authors suggested.

The same data also contributed to another study, on T cells expressing NK-cell markers. Per that study: Scientists made TCR beta cDNA using 5'RACE template switching with UMIs. The TCR beta repertoires originated in sorted CD3+CD56+NKG2C+, CD3+CD56+NKG2C- and CD3+CD56-NKG2C+ T cells. The leading position in the CD3+CD56-NKG2C+ fraction of several donors also went to these clonotypes.

The sample consisted of PBMCs from blood, taken on the day of vaccination. This TCR derives from a man in his fifties who received an inactivated influenza vaccine.

The DNA for the CDR3 is TGCGCCAGCAGCGAAGGGATCGTTGCCGGGGAGCTGTTTTTT. It codes for CASSEGIVAGELFF. The chain recombines TRBV5-1 with TRBJ2-2; no clear D gene. Germline CDR1 and CDR2: SGHRS and YFSETQ. The CDR3 has 14 amino acids. Trimming pared 4 bases from V and 6 bases from J, leaving 13 bases between.